Below are 19 T cell receptor beta chains sequenced from a single sample in a study of chemoradiotherapy in HPV16-positive cancers. Sequencing was performed with immunoSEQ multiplex PCR; in TCRdb, only in-frame clones are kept and a portion is missing. The top ten clones hold about 10% of a sample with 15,000 or so clones, 75% to 80% of them seen once. This specimen was taken from a patient who underwent chemoradiotherapy. Receptors originate from a human donor with HPV-associated anogenital cancer.

This chain uses TRBV6-1 with TRBJ2-7; 8 bases are a match to TRBD1. The CDR3 is 15 residues long. V gave up 1 base and J gave up 4 bases; unmatched junction bases: 6. Germline V gene sequence: CDR1 MNHNS, CDR2 SASEGT. CDR3 bases: TGTGCCAGCAGTGAAGAGTGGGACAGGCCTTACGAGCAGTACTTC. This encodes CASSEEWDRPYEQYF.

The chain is built from TRBV5-1 and TRBJ2-7, with 9 bases that match TRBD1. V lost 4 bases, J lost 3 bases, and 11 bases stayed unmatched. Germline V lookup: CDR1 SGHRS, CDR2 YFSETQ. The CDR3 sequence is 16 residues long. The CDR3 loop is CASSRIGQGRNYEQYF. The CDR3 DNA reads as TGCGCCAGCAGCAGGATCGGACAGGGGAGGAACTACGAGCAGTACTTC.

The genes are TRBV7-3 and TRBJ2-3; D possibly corresponds to TRBD1 (7 bases). Germline loops: CDR1 SGHTA, CDR2 FQGTGA. This CDR3 has 13 amino acids. V lost 9 bases and J lost 5, with 15 bases in between. DNA for the CDR3: TGTGCCAGTGGGGACAGCGGGCTAGATACGCAGTATTTT. It is translated as CASGDSGLDTQYF.

The CDR3 coding sequence is TGCGCCAGCAGCTTGTCAAGGGGGCTCGATGAGCAGTTCTTC. Its protein product is CASSLSRGLDEQFF. The rearrangement uses TRBV5-1 and TRBJ2-1; 7 nucleotides agree with TRBD1. The CDR3 extends over 14 amino acids. Losses at the gene ends were 1 base for V and 8 bases for J; bases not matched to a gene: 6. The V gene's germline CDR1 is SGHRS and CDR2 YFSETQ.

The J gene is TRBJ1-3, the V gene TRBV9, with D tentatively TRBD1 (5 bases). Germline loops: CDR1 SGDLS, CDR2 YYNGEE. V was clipped by 4 bases and J by 6 bases, with 32 bases between them. The CDR3 consists of 20 residues. DNA for the CDR3: TGTGCCAGCAGCCGTAGGTTCGTACCGGGACCTAAAAATGGCGTAAACACCATATATTTT. Translating gives CASSRRFVPGPKNGVNTIYF.

This clone was seen a few times. The chain is built from TRBV28 and TRBJ2-2; no definite D call. Trimming pared 9 bases from V and 5 bases from J, leaving 16 bases between. The CDR3 consists of 14 residues. Germline-derived CDR1 and CDR2 are MDHEN and SYDVKM. In nucleotides, the CDR3 is TGTGCCAGTGTTGGAATTACCTTAACCGGGGAGCTGTTTTTT. This gives the protein CASVGITLTGELFF.

This rearrangement joins TRBV28 to TRBJ2-5; the D gene is possibly TRBD2 (6 bases). In germline, CDR1 is MDHEN, CDR2 SYDVKM. This CDR3 has 14 amino acids. V lost 6 bases to trimming and J lost 1 base, with 12 bases between them. The CDR3: CASREEGFQETQYF. The CDR3 nucleotides read TGTGCCAGCAGGGAGGAGGGCTTCCAAGAGACCCAGTACTTC.

CDR3 DNA: TGTGCCAGCAGTCTGGACAGGGGAGAAGGCTACACCTTC. This gives the protein CASSLDRGEGYTF. The chain uses TRBV2 and TRBJ1-2; 9 nucleotides agree with TRBD1. Looked up from germline, CDR1 is SNHLY and CDR2 is FYNNEI. The CDR3 is 13 residues long. V dropped 5 bases and J dropped 8; count of bases not matched to a gene: 6.

This clone was counted only a few times. The chain joins TRBV5-4 to TRBJ1-1; D not resolved. Per germline, CDR1 SGHNT and CDR2 YYREEE (reference sequence). V dropped 4 bases and J dropped 0 bases, with 19 bases sitting between them. The CDR3 is 17 residues long. The CDR3 nucleotides are TGTGCCAGCAGCGTAGCCGGGAGAAGCCACATGAACACTGAAGCTTTCTTT. This encodes CASSVAGRSHMNTEAFF. The full variable domain, completed using reference TRBV5-4 and TRBJ1-1, is ETGVTQSPTHLIKTRGQQVTLRCSSQSGHNTVSWYQQALGQGPQFIFQYYREEENGRGNFPPRFSGLQFPNYSSELNVNALELDDSALYLCASSVAGRSHMNTEAFFGQGTRLTVV.

The chain couples TRBV6-5 to TRBJ1-2; D unclear. Germline V gene lookup returns CDR1 MNHEY and CDR2 SVGAGI. Trimming shortened V by 6 bases and J by 4 bases, and 9 bases separated the two germline ends. The CDR3 is 12 residues long. CDR3 bases: TGTGCCAGCAGCCCGCCCGGCTATGGCTACACCTTC. Residues: CASSPPGYGYTF.

The genes are TRBV19 and TRBJ2-3; D not resolved. Germline CDR1 is LNHDA and CDR2 is SQIVND (reference sequence). V lost 2 bases to trimming and J lost 3 bases, with 12 bases between them. The CDR3 extends over 15 amino acids. The CDR3 sequence is CASSISGFSTDTQYF. In DNA form, the CDR3 reads TGTGCCAGTAGTATATCCGGGTTCAGTACAGATACGCAGTATTTT.

This clone was picked up one time. The CDR3 DNA sequence: TGTGCCAGCAGTCGACCGATGAACACTGAAGCTTTCTTT. As protein: CASSRPMNTEAFF. The chain carries TRBV28 and TRBJ1-1; D is unresolved. Germline V gene sequence: CDR1 MDHEN, CDR2 SYDVKM. The V and J ends lost 5 bases and 0 bases respectively, with 7 bases between them. The CDR3 runs 13 residues.

This sequence joins TRBV28 and TRBJ1-1; perhaps TRBD1 as D (5 bases). The CDR3 runs 14 residues. Trimming took off 6 bases at V and 0 bases at J, with 11 bases between the two ends. Germline V gene data show CDR1 as MDHEN and CDR2 as SYDVKM. The CDR3: CASRPGTVNTEAFF. The CDR3 nucleotides are TGTGCCAGCAGGCCCGGGACGGTGAACACTGAAGCTTTCTTT.

This clone was picked up one time. The rearrangement uses TRBV7-2 and TRBJ2-5; the match to TRBD1 covers 12 bases. This CDR3 comprises 13 residues. V lost 8 bases, J lost 4 bases, and 2 bases stayed unmatched. Germline V lookup: CDR1 SGHTA, CDR2 FQGNSA. The CDR3: CASGGQGAETQYF. The CDR3 DNA is TGTGCCAGCGGGGGACAGGGGGCAGAGACCCAGTACTTC.

The chain is built from TRBV5-4 and TRBJ2-1; D is perhaps TRBD1 (5 bases). Germline-derived CDR1 and CDR2 are SGHNT and YYREEE (reference sequence). Trimming removed 2 bases at V and 8 bases at J, with 14 bases between. The CDR3 spans 14 residues. The DNA of the CDR3 is TGTGCCAGCAGCTTAAGGGGTTTCGGCGATGAGCAGTTCTTC. Its translation: CASSLRGFGDEQFF.

The rearrangement links TRBV19 to TRBJ1-1, with 8 bases that match TRBD1. CDR3 length: 13 residues. J lost 7 bases, V lost 11 bases, and 12 bases had no gene match. Germline CDR1 reads LNHDA; CDR2 reads SQIVND (reference sequence). This chain's CDR3 is CACTGQGAFEAFF. CDR3 nucleotides: TGTGCCTGCACCGGACAGGGCGCTTTTGAAGCTTTCTTT.

V and J are TRBV28 and TRBJ2-3; D tentatively reads TRBD1 or TRBD2 (5 bases each). Deletions cut 6 bases from V and 5 bases from J, with 15 bases between. The length of the CDR3 is 14 residues. Germline values: CDR1 MDHEN, CDR2 SYDVKM. The CDR3 region is CASSRAGTGDTQYF. The CDR3 DNA reads TGTGCCAGCAGCCGCGCCGGGACGGGAGATACGCAGTATTTT.

The chain links TRBV5-1 to TRBJ2-6, with 7 bases fitting TRBD2. Germline CDR1 reads SGHRS; CDR2 reads YFSETQ. Unmatched junction bases numbered 4, after V lost 1 base and J lost 3 bases. The CDR3 runs to 16 residues. Here the CDR3 reads CASSLLAGVGANVLTF. The CDR3 DNA reads TGCGCCAGCAGCTTGTTGGCGGGGGTTGGGGCCAACGTCCTGACTTTC. The whole variable domain, remainder taken from reference TRBV5-1 and TRBJ2-6, is KAGVTQTPRYLIKTRGQQVTLSCSPISGHRSVSWYQQTPGQGLQFLFEYFSETQRNKGNFPGRFSGRQFSNSRSEMNVSTLELGDSALYLCASSLLAGVGANVLTFGAGSRLTVL.

The chain employs TRBV4-2 and TRBJ1-4, with D uncertain. The CDR3 extends over 16 amino acids. Trimming took off 1 base at V and 7 bases at J, with 16 bases between the two ends. The V gene's germline CDR1 is LGHNA and CDR2 YNFKEQ. The CDR3 loop is CASSQGVGGRTEKLFF. The CDR3 coding sequence is TGTGCCAGCAGCCAAGGTGTAGGAGGGAGAACTGAAAAACTGTTTTTT.